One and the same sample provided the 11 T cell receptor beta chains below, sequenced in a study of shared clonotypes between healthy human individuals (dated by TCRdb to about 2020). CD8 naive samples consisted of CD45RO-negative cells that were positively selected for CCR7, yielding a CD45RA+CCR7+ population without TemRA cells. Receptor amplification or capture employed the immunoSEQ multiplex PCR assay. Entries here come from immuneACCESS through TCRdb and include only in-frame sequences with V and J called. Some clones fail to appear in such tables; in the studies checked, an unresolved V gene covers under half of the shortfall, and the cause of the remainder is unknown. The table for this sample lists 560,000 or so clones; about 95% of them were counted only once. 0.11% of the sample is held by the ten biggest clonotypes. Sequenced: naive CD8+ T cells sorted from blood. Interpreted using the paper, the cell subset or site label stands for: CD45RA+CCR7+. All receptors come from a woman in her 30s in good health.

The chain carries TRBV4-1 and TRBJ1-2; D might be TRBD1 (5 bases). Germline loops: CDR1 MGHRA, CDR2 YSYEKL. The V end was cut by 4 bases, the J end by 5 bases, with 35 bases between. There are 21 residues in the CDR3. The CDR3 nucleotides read TGCGCCAGCAGCCGAACCCATGGAGGGGCTAGTCGTCTTGGTGATCTATATGGCTACACCTTC. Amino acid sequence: CASSRTHGGASRLGDLYGYTF.

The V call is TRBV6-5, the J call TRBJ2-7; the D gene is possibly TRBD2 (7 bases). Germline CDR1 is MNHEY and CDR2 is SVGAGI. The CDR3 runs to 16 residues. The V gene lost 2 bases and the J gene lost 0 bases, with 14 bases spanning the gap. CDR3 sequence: CASSYGGRETSYEQYF. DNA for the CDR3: TGTGCCAGCAGTTACGGGGGGCGGGAGACCTCCTACGAGCAGTACTTC.

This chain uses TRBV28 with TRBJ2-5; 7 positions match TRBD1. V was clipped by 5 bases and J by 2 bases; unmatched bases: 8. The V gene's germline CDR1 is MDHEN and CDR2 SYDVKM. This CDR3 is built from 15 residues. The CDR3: CASSRQGDSQETQYF. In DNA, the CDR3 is TGTGCCAGCAGTCGTCAAGGGGACAGTCAAGAGACCCAGTACTTC.

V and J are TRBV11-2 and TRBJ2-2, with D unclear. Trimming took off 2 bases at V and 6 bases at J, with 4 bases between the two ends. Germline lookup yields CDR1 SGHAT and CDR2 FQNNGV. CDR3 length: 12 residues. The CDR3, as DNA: TGTGCCAGCAGCTTACCCTCCGGGGAGCTGTTTTTT. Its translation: CASSLPSGELFF.

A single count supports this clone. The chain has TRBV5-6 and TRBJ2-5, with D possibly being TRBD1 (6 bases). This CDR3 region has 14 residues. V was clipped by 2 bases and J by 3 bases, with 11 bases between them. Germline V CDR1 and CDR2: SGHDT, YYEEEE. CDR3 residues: CASSLGGGKETQYF. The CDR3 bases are TGTGCCAGCAGCTTAGGGGGTGGGAAAGAGACCCAGTACTTC.

CDR3 residues: CASSEGEPYEQYF. The CDR3 DNA reads as TGTGCCAGCAGTGAGGGGGAACCCTACGAGCAGTACTTC. The chain links TRBV28 to TRBJ2-7; D might be TRBD1 (6 bases). The germline gives CDR1 MDHEN, CDR2 SYDVKM. V dropped 5 bases and J dropped 2 bases, with 10 bases sitting between them. The CDR3 runs to 13 residues.

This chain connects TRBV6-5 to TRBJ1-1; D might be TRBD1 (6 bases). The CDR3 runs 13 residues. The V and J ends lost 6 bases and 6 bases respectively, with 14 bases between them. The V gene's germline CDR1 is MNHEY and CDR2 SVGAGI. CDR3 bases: TGTGCCAGCAGACAAGGGGGGACTCCTGAAGCTTTCTTT. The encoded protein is CASRQGGTPEAFF.

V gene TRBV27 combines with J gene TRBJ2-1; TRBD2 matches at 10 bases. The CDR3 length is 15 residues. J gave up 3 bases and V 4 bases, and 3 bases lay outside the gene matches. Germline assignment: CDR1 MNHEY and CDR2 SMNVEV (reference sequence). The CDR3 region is CASSSLAGVYNEQFF. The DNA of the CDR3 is TGTGCCAGCAGTTCCCTAGCGGGAGTCTACAATGAGCAGTTCTTC.

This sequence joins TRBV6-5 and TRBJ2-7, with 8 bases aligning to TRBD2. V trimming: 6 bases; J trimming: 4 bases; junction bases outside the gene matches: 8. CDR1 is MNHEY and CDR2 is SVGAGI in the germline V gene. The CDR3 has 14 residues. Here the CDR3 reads CASSPGGEGYEQYF. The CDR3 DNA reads TGTGCCAGCAGCCCCGGGGGGGAAGGGTACGAGCAGTACTTC.

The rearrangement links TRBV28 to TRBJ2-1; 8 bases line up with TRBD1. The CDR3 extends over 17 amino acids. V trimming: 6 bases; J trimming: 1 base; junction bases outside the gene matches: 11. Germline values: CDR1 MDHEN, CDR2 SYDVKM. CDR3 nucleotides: TGTGCCAGCAGACCAACCCCCGGGACAGGTTCCTACAATGAGCAGTTCTTC. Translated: CASRPTPGTGSYNEQFF.

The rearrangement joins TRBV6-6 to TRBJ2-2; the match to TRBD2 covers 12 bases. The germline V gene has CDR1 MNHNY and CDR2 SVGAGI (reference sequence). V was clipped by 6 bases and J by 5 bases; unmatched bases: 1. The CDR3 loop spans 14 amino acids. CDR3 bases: TGTGCCAGCAGGGGGACTAGCGGGACCGGGGAGCTGTTTTTT. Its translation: CASRGTSGTGELFF.